The 15 T cell receptor beta chains below come from one sample, sequenced in a study of blood T cell repertoires in COVID-19. TCRdb's table, derived via immunoSEQ multiplex PCR, lists solely in-frame clones and lacks some. The sample contains over 250,000 clones, 80% to 90% of which appear only once. Source material: peripheral blood. These receptors were taken from a woman in her 40s who had recovered from COVID-19.

The CDR3, as DNA: TGTGCCAGCAGCTCGTTGCAGGGAGGGGAGCTGTTTTTT. As protein: CASSSLQGGELFF. The rearrangement joins TRBV11-1 to TRBJ2-2; D might be TRBD1 (5 bases). The CDR3 length is 13 residues. Germline lookup yields CDR1 SGHAT and CDR2 FQDESV (reference sequence). Trimming pared 4 bases from V and 8 bases from J, leaving 11 bases between.

Written as DNA, the CDR3 is TGTGCCAGCAGTGAAGCGGTGACAGGGGCTGAGAATTCACCCCTCCACTTT. This gives the protein CASSEAVTGAENSPLHF. The genes are TRBV6-1 and TRBJ1-6; TRBD1 aligns across 8 bases. Germline V gene lookup returns CDR1 MNHNS and CDR2 SASEGT. This CDR3 region has 17 residues. V shed 0 bases, J shed 7 bases, and the junction held 8 bases outside the gene matches.

This chain joins TRBV18 and TRBJ1-1, with D tentatively TRBD1 (5 bases). Germline loops: CDR1 KGHSH, CDR2 LQKENI. Trimming took 6 bases from V and 5 from J, leaving 19 bases between them. CDR3 length: 15 residues. The CDR3 region is CASSQALGGGTEAFF. The CDR3 DNA reads as TGTGCCAGCTCCCAAGCCTTGGGGGGAGGGACTGAAGCTTTCTTT.

This clone was counted a few times. The chain uses TRBV6-5 and TRBJ2-5; 7 nucleotides agree with TRBD2. CDR1 is MNHEY and CDR2 is SVGAGI in the germline V gene. The length of the CDR3 is 13 residues. Unmatched junction bases numbered 6, after V lost 6 bases and J lost 5 bases. Written as DNA, the CDR3 is TGTGCCAGCAGCCCCTTGGGGGGGGAGACCCAGTACTTC. Translation: CASSPLGGETQYF.

The rearrangement uses TRBV19 and TRBJ2-7; TRBD1 agrees at 9 bases. This CDR3 spans 15 amino acids. CDR1 and CDR2 (germline): LNHDA, SQIVND (reference sequence). J gave up 5 bases and V 3 bases, and 8 bases lay outside the gene matches. CDR3 bases: TGTGCCAGTAGTATCGGGACAGGGTCCCCTCACGAGCAGTACTTC. This sequence encodes CASSIGTGSPHEQYF.

The chain recombines TRBV6-2 or TRBV6-3 with TRBJ2-5, with 10 bases fitting TRBD2. Germline V gene sequence: CDR1 MNHEY, CDR2 SVGEGT. The V and J ends lost 6 bases and 2 bases, in that order; junction bases with no gene match: 9. This CDR3 has 16 residues. The CDR3 nucleotides read TGTGCCAGCAGCCTCCCTAGCGGGGGCCTTCAAGAGACCCAGTACTTC. Translating gives CASSLPSGGLQETQYF.

Details on this clone: A read error may account for a junction end that differs from germline. This chain joins TRBV5-1 and TRBJ2-3, with 8 bases matching TRBD1. The length of the CDR3 is 12 residues. Germline V gene lookup returns CDR1 SGHRS and CDR2 YFSETQ. CDR3 sequence: CASSFPREDRVF. CDR3 coding DNA: TGCGCCAGCAGCTTCCCACGTGAGGACAGGGTATTT. Combining the CDR3 with reference TRBV5-1 and TRBJ2-3 gives the whole variable domain KAGVTQTPRYLIKTRGQQVTLSCSPISGHRSVSWYQQTPGQGLQFLFEYFSETQRNKGNFPGRFSGRQFSNSRSEMNVSTLELGDSALYLCASSFPREDRVFGPGTRLTVL.

This rearrangement joins TRBV5-4 to TRBJ1-2; the match to TRBD1 covers 8 bases. Trimming cost V 3 bases and J 1 base; bases outside gene matches: 2. Germline V CDR1 and CDR2: SGHNT, YYREEE (reference sequence). The CDR3 is 14 residues long. CDR3 protein: CASSWDRLNYGYTF. CDR3 coding DNA: TGTGCCAGCAGCTGGGACAGGCTTAACTATGGCTACACCTTC.

The V call is TRBV4-2, the J call TRBJ2-7; 15 bases fit TRBD2. V lost 3 bases, J lost 1 base, and 1 base stayed unmatched. CDR1 and CDR2 from the germline V gene are LGHNA and YNFKEQ. The CDR3 loop spans 16 amino acids. DNA for the CDR3: TGTGCCAGCAGCCAGGGGACTAGCGGGGGGTCCTACGAGCAGTACTTC. It is translated as CASSQGTSGGSYEQYF.

CDR3 in amino acids: CASSLLAGANNEQFF. Written as DNA, the CDR3 is TGCGCCAGCAGCCTCCTAGCGGGGGCGAACAATGAGCAGTTCTTC. This chain uses TRBV5-1 with TRBJ2-1, with TRBD2 matching 10 bases. Germline V gene sequence: CDR1 SGHRS, CDR2 YFSETQ. The CDR3 runs to 15 residues. With 4 bases clipped from V and 5 bases from J, the junction kept 6 bases outside the gene matches.

The rearrangement joins TRBV6-5 to TRBJ1-6, with TRBD1 matching 9 bases. There are 15 residues in the CDR3. Germline values: CDR1 MNHEY, CDR2 SVGAGI. Unmatched junction bases numbered 3, after V lost 2 bases and J lost 7 bases. For the CDR3, the DNA is TGTGCCAGCAGTTACGTTGGACAGGGGAATTCACCCCTCCACTTT. Translation gives CASSYVGQGNSPLHF.

The chain combines TRBV6-5 with TRBJ2-7; perhaps TRBD1 as D (6 bases). Germline CDR1 and CDR2: MNHEY and SVGAGI. The CDR3 runs 14 residues. Trimming shortened V by 2 bases and J by 2 bases, and 10 bases separated the two germline ends. CDR3 DNA: TGTGCCAGCAGTTACGACAGGTCCACCTACGAGCAGTACTTC. This translates into CASSYDRSTYEQYF.

J is TRBJ1-2 and V is TRBV2; no clear D. The CDR3 covers 14 residues. With 0 bases removed from V and 5 bases from J, the gap between germline ends came to 10 bases. Germline V gives CDR1 SNHLY, CDR2 FYNNEI. CDR3 DNA: TGTGCCAGCAGTGAAGCGCTTCGGGGATATGGCTACACCTTC. Amino acids: CASSEALRGYGYTF.

V and J are TRBV3-1 (or the pseudogene TRBV3-2) and TRBJ2-1; 11 nucleotides agree with TRBD2. V shed 0 bases, J shed 12 bases, and the junction held 10 bases outside the gene matches. The CDR3 has 16 amino acids. CDR1 is LGHDT and CDR2 is YNNKEL in the germline V gene (reference sequence). CDR3 sequence: CASSQDPLAGVYGQFF. CDR3 nucleotides: TGTGCCAGCAGCCAAGATCCACTAGCGGGGGTCTACGGGCAGTTCTTC.

CDR3 sequence: CASSLARKRETQYF. DNA of the CDR3: TGTGCCAGCAGCTTAGCGCGAAAGCGGGAGACCCAGTACTTC. The chain uses TRBV7-8 and TRBJ2-5, with a weak D call TRBD2 (5 bases). V shed 0 bases and J shed 5 bases, with 10 bases lying between them. Germline CDR1 and CDR2: SGHVS and FQNEAQ. The CDR3 has 14 amino acids.